The rows below give T cell receptor beta chains drawn from one sample of a study of T cells in Graves' hyperthyroidism and ophthalmopathy. Via MiXCR, TCRdb re-called the multiplex PCR reads, giving one row per CDR3 protein. The sample yields roughly 280,000 distinct CDR3 sequences, about a sixth seen once. Sequencing input: blood. All receptors derive from a woman aged 55-69 years with Graves' ophthalmopathy. CDR3s include the opening cysteine and the closing phenylalanine or tryptophan. The D gene is left open where the match is weak. Not all rows give a size; the values are once, few, many and, for expanded clones, a class.

NA,many,TRBV7-2,15,TRBJ2-3,CASSLGIAYTDTQYF,TGTGCCAGCAGCTTAGGAATAGCGTACACAGATACGCAGTATTTT
NA,NA,TRBV6-1,19,TRBJ1-1,CASNLSRDGVRSMNTEAFF,TGTGCCAGCAACCTATCGAGGGACGGCGTCCGCTCAATGAACACTGAAGCTTTCTTT
NA,many,TRBV7-2,14,TRBJ1-2,CASSLARLGDGYTF,TGTGCCAGCAGCTTAGCCCGGTTAGGGGACGGCTACACCTTC
TRBD1,few,TRBV20-1,12,TRBJ1-5,CSLGQGNQPQHF,TGCAGTCTCGGACAGGGAAATCAGCCCCAGCATTTT
NA,many,TRBV18,14,TRBJ1-1,CASSPSGGNTEAFF,TGTGCCAGCTCACCGTCCGGGGGGAACACTGAAGCTTTCTTT
TRBD2,many,TRBV11-2,20,TRBJ2-5,CASSLRGQLGLAGGPQTQYF,TGTGCCAGCAGCTTACGGGGACAGCTAGGACTAGCGGGAGGGCCCCAGACCCAGTACTTC
NA,many,TRBV18,15,TRBJ2-3,CASSRGRGSTDTQYF,TGTGCCAGCTCGAGAGGGCGGGGTAGCACAGATACGCAGTATTTT
NA,few,TRBV3-1,18,TRBJ2-3,CASSLRGAGRGSTDTQYF,TGTGCCAGCAGCCTAAGAGGGGCAGGCCGTGGATCCACAGATACGCAGTATTTT
NA,NA,TRBV5-4,16,TRBJ2-3,CASSPRPTWDTDTQYF,TGTGCCAGCAGCCCACGTCCGACGTGGGACACAGATACGCAGTATTTT
NA,many,TRBV2,14,TRBJ2-5,CASSVPGAGETQYF,TGTGCCAGCAGTGTTCCGGGAGCGGGAGAGACCCAGTACTTC
NA,few,TRBV5-4,15,TRBJ1-2,CASSLDPGGNYGYTF,TGTGCCAGCAGCCTGGATCCCGGGGGGAACTATGGCTACACCTTC
NA,few,TRBV12-5,13,TRBJ2-7,CASGSGGGGEQYF,TGTGCTAGTGGTTCGGGAGGGGGCGGCGAGCAGTACTTC
NA,many,TRBV20-1,15,TRBJ2-3,CSASWIGRWGDTQYF,TGCAGTGCTAGTTGGATCGGGAGATGGGGGGATACGCAGTATTTT
NA,many,TRBV12-3/TRBV12-4,14,TRBJ1-6,CASSLGQGMSPLHF,TGTGCCAGCAGTTTAGGGCAGGGGATGTCACCCCTCCACTTT
TRBD1,many,TRBV24-1,14,TRBJ1-5,CATSIGGAGQPQHF,TGTGCCACCAGTATAGGGGGCGCCGGTCAGCCCCAGCATTTT
NA,many,TRBV12-3/TRBV12-4,13,TRBJ1-5,CASSTGPREPQHF,TGTGCCAGCAGTACGGGACCTAGGGAGCCCCAGCATTTT
TRBD2,few,TRBV4-2,13,TRBJ2-1,CASSQGTRTEQFF,TGTGCCAGCAGCCAAGGGACTAGGACTGAGCAGTTCTTC
NA,few,TRBV11-3,13,TRBJ2-1,CASSFNYHNEQFF,TGTGCCAGCAGCTTTAATTACCACAATGAGCAGTTCTTC
NA,many,TRBV11-3,15,TRBJ2-3,CASSGSTGGPDTQYF,TGTGCCAGCAGCGGATCGACGGGGGGCCCAGATACGCAGTATTTT
NA,NA,TRBV7-2,15,TRBJ2-1,CASSLAGAGHNEQFF,TGTGCCAGCAGCTTAGCGGGGGCTGGCCACAATGAGCAGTTCTTC
NA,many,TRBV18,12,TRBJ2-5,CASSPGGWTQYF,TGTGCCAGCTCACCCGGAGGATGGACCCAGTACTTC
TRBD2,NA,TRBV4-2,14,TRBJ2-1,CASSLWTSGSEQFF,TGTGCCAGCAGCCTTTGGACTAGCGGGAGTGAGCAGTTCTTC
NA,few,TRBV4-1,16,TRBJ1-5,CASSPGDRGAGQPQHF,TGCGCCAGCAGCCCGGGTGATCGGGGGGCCGGTCAGCCCCAGCATTTT
NA,NA,TRBV27,15,TRBJ2-5,CASSLYRPGQETQYF,TGTGCCAGCAGTTTATATCGTCCGGGGCAAGAGACCCAGTACTTC
NA,many,TRBV11-2,15,TRBJ2-3,CASSVGNGFTDTQYF,TGTGCCAGCAGCGTCGGGAATGGTTTCACAGATACGCAGTATTTT
NA,many,TRBV14,15,TRBJ2-7,CASSQDWHSSYEQYF,TGTGCCAGCAGCCAAGATTGGCACTCGTCCTACGAGCAGTACTTC
NA,many,TRBV18,14,TRBJ2-7,CASSPLEPRDEQYF,TGTGCCAGCTCACCCCTGGAACCCCGAGACGAGCAGTACTTC
NA,NA,TRBV20-1,15,TRBJ1-6,CSPYGGDSYNSPLHF,TGCAGTCCTTATGGGGGAGACTCCTATAATTCACCCCTCCACTTT
NA,NA,TRBV12-3/TRBV12-4,15,TRBJ1-1,CAGSIHTGPSTEAFF,TGTGCCGGCAGTATACATACAGGGCCCAGCACTGAAGCTTTCTTT
NA,NA,TRBV5-4,14,TRBJ1-1,CASSPGLVNTEAFF,TGTGCCAGCAGCCCAGGGTTGGTGAACACTGAAGCTTTCTTT
NA,many,TRBV6-1,14,TRBJ2-1,CASRSLGSYNEQFF,TGTGCCAGCAGATCTTTGGGGAGCTACAATGAGCAGTTCTTC
NA,many,TRBV6-1,14,TRBJ2-4,CASSEAGGRNIQYF,TGTGCCAGCAGTGAAGCTGGAGGTCGGAACATTCAGTACTTC
NA,NA,TRBV5-1,13,TRBJ2-5,CASARQLQETQYF,TGCGCCAGCGCGAGGCAGCTCCAAGAGACCCAGTACTTC
NA,NA,TRBV20-1,14,TRBJ1-1,CSATPTSQGSSAFF,TGCAGTGCCACCCCGACCTCACAGGGATCATCGGCTTTCTTT
NA,few,TRBV6-1,14,TRBJ1-4,CASVLHSLNEKLFF,TGTGCCAGCGTATTACACAGCTTAAATGAAAAACTGTTTTTT